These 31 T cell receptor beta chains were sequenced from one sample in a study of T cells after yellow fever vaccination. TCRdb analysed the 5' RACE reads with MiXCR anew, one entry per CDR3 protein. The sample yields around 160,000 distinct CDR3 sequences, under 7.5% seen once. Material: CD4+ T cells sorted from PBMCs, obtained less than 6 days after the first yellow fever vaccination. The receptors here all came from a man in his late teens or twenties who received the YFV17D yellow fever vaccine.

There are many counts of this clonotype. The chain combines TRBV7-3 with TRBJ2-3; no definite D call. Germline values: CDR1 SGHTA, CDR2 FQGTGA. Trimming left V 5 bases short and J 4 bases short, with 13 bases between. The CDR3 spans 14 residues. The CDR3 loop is CASSPHVVPDTQYF. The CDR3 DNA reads TGTGCCAGCAGCCCCCATGTAGTCCCAGATACGCAGTATTTT.

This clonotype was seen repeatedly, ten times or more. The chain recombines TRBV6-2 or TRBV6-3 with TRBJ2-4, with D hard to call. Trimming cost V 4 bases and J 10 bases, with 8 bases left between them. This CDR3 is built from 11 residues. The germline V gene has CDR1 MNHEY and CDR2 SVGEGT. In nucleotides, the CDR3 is TGTGCCAGCAGTTCGCGTGGGATTCAGTACTTC. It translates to CASSSRGIQYF.

Here the CDR3 reads CASSYQGLSNQPQHF. CDR3 nucleotide sequence: TGCGCCAGCAGCTACCAGGGGCTCAGCAATCAGCCCCAGCATTTT. V and J are TRBV5-1 and TRBJ1-5, with D tentatively TRBD1 (6 bases). Trimming took 3 bases from V and 1 from J, leaving 11 bases between them. The CDR3 runs 15 residues. Germline CDR1 and CDR2: SGHRS and YFSETQ.

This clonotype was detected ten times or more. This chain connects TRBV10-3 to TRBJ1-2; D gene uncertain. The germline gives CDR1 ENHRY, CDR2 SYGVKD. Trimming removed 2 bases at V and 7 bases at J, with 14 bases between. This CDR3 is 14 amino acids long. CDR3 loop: CAISESGERLGYTF. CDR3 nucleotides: TGTGCCATCAGTGAGAGCGGGGAGCGCCTTGGCTACACCTTC.

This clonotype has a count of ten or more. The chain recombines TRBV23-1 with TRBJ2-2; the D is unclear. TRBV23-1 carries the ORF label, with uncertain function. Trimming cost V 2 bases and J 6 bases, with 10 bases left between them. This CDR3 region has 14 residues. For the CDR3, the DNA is TGCGCCAGCAGTCAAGGGAATGGCGCCGGGGAGCTGTTTTTT. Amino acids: CASSQGNGAGELFF.

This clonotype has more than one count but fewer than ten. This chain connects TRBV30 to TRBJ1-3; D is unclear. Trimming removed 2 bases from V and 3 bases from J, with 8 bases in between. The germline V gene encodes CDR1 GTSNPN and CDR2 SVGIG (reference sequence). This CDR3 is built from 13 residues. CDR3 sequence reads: CAWSYDRGNTIYF. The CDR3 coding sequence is TGTGCCTGGAGTTACGACCGTGGAAACACCATATATTTT.

The CDR3 sequence is CASSLSRVNYGYTF. DNA of the CDR3: TGTGCCAGCAGTTTGAGCCGCGTTAACTATGGCTACACCTTC. The chain recombines TRBV12-3 or TRBV12-4 with TRBJ1-2; D remains unclear. V was pared by 3 bases and J by 1 base, with 9 bases between. The CDR3 covers 14 residues.

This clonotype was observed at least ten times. The CDR3 loop is CASSFRVSSYNEQFF. In DNA, the CDR3 is TGCGCCAGCAGCTTCCGGGTCAGCTCCTACAATGAGCAGTTCTTC. The chain joins TRBV5-1 to TRBJ2-1; D call uncertain. The CDR3 runs to 15 residues. The germline gives CDR1 SGHRS, CDR2 YFSETQ. The V gene lost 2 bases and the J gene lost 0 bases, with 9 bases spanning the gap.

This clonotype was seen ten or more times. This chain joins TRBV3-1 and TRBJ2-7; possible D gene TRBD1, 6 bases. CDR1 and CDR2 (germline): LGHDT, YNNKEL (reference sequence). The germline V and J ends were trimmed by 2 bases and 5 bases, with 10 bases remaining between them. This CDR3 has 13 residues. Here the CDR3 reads CASSQIQGNEQYF. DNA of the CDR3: TGTGCCAGCAGCCAAATCCAGGGGAACGAGCAGTACTTC.

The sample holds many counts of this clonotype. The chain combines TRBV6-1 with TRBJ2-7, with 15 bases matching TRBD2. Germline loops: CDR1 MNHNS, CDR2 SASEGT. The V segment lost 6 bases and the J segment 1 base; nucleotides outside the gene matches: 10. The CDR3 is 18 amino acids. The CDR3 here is CASSPGLAGGPGSYEQYV. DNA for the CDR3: TGTGCCAGCAGCCCGGGACTAGCGGGGGGCCCAGGATCCTACGAGCAGTACGTC.

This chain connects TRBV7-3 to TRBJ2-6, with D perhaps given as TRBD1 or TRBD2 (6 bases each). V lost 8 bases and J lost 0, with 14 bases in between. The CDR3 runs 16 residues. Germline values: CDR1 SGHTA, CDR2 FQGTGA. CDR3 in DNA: TGTGCCAGCGCGGAGGGACAAAGCTCTGGGGCCAACGTCCTGACTTTC. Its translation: CASAEGQSSGANVLTF.

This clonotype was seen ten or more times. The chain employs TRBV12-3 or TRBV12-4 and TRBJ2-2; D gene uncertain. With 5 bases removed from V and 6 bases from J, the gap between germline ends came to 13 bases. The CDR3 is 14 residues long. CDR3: CASSGGSWAGELFF. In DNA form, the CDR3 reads TGTGCCAGCAGTGGTGGCTCCTGGGCCGGGGAGCTGTTTTTT.

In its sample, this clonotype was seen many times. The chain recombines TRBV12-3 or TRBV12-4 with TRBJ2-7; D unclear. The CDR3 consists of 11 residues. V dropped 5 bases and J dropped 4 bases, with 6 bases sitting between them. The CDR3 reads CASSVGYEQYF. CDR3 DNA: TGTGCCAGCAGTGTCGGTTACGAGCAGTACTTC.

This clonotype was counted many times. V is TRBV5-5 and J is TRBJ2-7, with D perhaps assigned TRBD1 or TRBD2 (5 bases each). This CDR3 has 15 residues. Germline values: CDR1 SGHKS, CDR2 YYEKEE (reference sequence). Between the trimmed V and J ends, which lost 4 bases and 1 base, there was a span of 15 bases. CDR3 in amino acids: CASSRTGTESYEQYV. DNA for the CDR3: TGTGCCAGCAGCAGAACCGGGACGGAATCCTACGAGCAGTACGTC.

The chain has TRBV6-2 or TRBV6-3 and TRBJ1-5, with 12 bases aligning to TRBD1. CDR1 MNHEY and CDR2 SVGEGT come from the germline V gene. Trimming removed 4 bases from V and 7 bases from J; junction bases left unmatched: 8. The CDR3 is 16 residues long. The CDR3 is CASSSLGQGAWQPQHF. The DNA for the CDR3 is TGTGCCAGCAGTTCCTTGGGACAGGGGGCTTGGCAGCCCCAGCATTTT.

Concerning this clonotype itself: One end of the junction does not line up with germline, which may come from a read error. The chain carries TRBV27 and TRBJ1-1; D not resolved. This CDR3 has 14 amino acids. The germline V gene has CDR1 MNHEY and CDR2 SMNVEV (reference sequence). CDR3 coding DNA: TGCACCAGCAGTGTCACACCGGTAGGAACTGAAGCTTTCTTT. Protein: CTSSVTPVGTEAFF.

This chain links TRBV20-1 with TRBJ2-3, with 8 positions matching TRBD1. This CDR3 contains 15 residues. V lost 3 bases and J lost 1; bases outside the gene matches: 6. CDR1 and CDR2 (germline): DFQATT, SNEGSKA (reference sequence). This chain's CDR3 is CSASGPGQGTDTQYF. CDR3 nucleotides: TGCAGTGCTAGTGGCCCGGGACAGGGCACAGATACGCAGTATTTT.

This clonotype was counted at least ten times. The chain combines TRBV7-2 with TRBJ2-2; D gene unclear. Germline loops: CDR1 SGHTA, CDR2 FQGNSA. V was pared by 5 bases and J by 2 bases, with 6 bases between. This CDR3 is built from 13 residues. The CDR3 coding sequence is TGTGCCAGCAGCCCTAAAAACACCGGGGAGCTGTTTTTT. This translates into CASSPKNTGELFF.

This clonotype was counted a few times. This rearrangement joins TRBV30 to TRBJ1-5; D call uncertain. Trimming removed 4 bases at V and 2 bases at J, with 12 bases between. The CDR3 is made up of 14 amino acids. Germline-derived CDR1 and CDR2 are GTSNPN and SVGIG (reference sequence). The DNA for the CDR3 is TGTGCCTGGACGGAGGGCGCGGGCAATCAGCCCCAGCATTTT. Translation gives CAWTEGAGNQPQHF.

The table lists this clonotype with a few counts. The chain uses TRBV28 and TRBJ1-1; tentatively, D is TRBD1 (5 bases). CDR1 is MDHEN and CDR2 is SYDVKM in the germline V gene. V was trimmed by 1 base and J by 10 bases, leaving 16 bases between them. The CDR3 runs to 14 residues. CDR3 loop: CASSLLGTGELAFF. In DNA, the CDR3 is TGTGCCAGCAGTTTATTGGGGACGGGGGAATTAGCTTTCTTT.

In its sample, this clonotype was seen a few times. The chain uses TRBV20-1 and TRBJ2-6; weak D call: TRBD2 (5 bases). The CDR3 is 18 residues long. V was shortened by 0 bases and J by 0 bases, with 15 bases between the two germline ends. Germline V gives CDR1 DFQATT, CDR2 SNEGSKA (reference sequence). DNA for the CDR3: TGCAGTGCTAGAGACTACCTTGGACGGGGCTCTGGGGCCAACGTCCTGACTTTC. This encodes CSARDYLGRGSGANVLTF.

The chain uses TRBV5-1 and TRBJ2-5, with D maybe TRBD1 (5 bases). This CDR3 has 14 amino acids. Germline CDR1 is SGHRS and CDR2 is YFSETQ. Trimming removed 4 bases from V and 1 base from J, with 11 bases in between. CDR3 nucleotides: TGCGCCAGCAGCGGGGAAGGGGTCCAAGAGACCCAGTACTTC. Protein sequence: CASSGEGVQETQYF.

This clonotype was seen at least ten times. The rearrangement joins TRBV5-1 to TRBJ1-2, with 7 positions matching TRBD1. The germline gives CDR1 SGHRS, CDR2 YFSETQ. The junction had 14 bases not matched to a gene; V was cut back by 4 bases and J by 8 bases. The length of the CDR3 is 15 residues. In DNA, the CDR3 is TGCGCCAGCAGCGACTCGGGACAGCCAACCCAAGGCTACACCTTC. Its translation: CASSDSGQPTQGYTF. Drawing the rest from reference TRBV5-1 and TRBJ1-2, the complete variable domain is KAGVTQTPRYLIKTRGQQVTLSCSPISGHRSVSWYQQTPGQGLQFLFEYFSETQRNKGNFPGRFSGRQFSNSRSEMNVSTLELGDSALYLCASSDSGQPTQGYTFGSGTRLTVV.

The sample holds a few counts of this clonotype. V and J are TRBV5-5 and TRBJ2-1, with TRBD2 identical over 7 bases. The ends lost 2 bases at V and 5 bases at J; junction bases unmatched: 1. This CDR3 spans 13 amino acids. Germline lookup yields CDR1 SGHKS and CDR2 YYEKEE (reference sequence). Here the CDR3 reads CASSFGTNNEQFF. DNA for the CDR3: TGTGCCAGCAGCTTCGGGACTAACAATGAGCAGTTCTTC.

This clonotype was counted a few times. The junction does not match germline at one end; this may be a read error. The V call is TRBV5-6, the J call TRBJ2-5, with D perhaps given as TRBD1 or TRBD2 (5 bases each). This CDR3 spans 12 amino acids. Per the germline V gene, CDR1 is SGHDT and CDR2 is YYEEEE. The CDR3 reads CASSLDSGHRHF. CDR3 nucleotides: TGTGCCAGCAGCCTGGACTCAGGACACCGGCACTTC.

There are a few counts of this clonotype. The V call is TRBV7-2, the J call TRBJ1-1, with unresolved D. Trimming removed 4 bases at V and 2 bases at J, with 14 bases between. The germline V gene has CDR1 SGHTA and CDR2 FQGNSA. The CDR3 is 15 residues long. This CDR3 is CASSSLTARNTEAFF. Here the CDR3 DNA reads TGTGCCAGCAGCTCGTTGACCGCGAGAAACACTGAAGCTTTCTTT.

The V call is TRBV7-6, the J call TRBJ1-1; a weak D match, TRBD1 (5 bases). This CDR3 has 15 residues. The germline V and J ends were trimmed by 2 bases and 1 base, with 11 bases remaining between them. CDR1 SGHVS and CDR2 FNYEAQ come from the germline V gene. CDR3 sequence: CASSLMGQSNTEAFF. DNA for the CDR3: TGTGCCAGCAGCTTAATGGGGCAGTCGAACACTGAAGCTTTCTTT.

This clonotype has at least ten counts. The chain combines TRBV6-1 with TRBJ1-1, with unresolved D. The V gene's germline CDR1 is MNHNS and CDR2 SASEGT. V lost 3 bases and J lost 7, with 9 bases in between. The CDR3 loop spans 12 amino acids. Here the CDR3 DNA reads TGTGCCAGCAGTGAGTTTCGGAGTGAAGCTTTCTTT. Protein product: CASSEFRSEAFF.

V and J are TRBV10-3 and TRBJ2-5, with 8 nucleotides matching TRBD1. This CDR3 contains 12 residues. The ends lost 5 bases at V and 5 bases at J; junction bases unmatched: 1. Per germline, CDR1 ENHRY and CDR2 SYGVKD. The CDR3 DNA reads TGTGCCATCAGTACAGGGGGGGAGACCCAGTACTTC. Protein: CAISTGGETQYF.

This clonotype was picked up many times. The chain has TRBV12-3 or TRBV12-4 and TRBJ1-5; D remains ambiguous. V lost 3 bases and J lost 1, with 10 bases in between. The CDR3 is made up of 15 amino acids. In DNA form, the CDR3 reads TGTGCCAGCAGTTTTTTGGCGGAGAGCAATCAGCCCCAGCATTTT. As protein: CASSFLAESNQPQHF.

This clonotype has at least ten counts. Here the CDR3 DNA reads TGCGCCAGCAGCCTTTCGACGGACAACACTGAAGCTTTCTTT. Translation: CASSLSTDNTEAFF. The V call is TRBV5-1, the J call TRBJ1-1, with D uncertain. The germline CDR1 and CDR2 sequences are SGHRS and YFSETQ. The V end was cut by 4 bases, the J end by 2 bases, with 12 bases between. The CDR3 has 14 amino acids.